Listed here is a single TCR beta chain. The sample is drawn from a study of blood T cell repertoires in COVID-19. Study context: Acute and convalescent COVID-19 specimens originated in the United States, Italy and Spain. Sources were T cells, B-cell-depleted T cells, or PBMCs; the material itself was cDNA or gDNA.

In the original processing: By means of reference gene primer amplification, nucleated cell counts were estimated. Profiling relied on immunoSEQ multiplex PCR, and the TCRdb table lists in-frame clones only, not all of them. That table is the source of V, J and clone size, and D and trimming were worked out from the DNA. The sample carries roughly 110,000 clones, 84% recorded once. The CDR3 runs 15 residues. The germline gives CDR1 SNHLY, CDR2 FYNNEI. With V trimmed by 1 base and J by 7 bases, 4 bases remained unmatched. The sequence was obtained from a woman aged 55 to 70 with acute or convalescent COVID-19. The V call is TRBV2, the J call TRBJ1-6; 7 nucleotides match TRBD1. Sample: peripheral blood. CDR3 in DNA: TGTGCCAGCAGTGAAGACGCAGGGGGAAATTCACCCCTCCACTTT. Translated, it gives CASSEDAGGNSPLHF. Looking up the rest from reference TRBV2 and TRBJ1-6 gives the full variable domain: EPEVTQTPSHQVTQMGQEVILRCVPISNHLYFYWYRQILGQKVEFLVSFYNNEISEKSEIFDDQFSVERPDGSNFTLKIRSTKLEDSAMYFCASSEDAGGNSPLHFGNGTRLTVT.